The source of this T cell receptor (beta chain) is a study of blood T cell repertoires in COVID-19. V gave up 4 bases and J gave up 3 bases; unmatched junction bases: 3. Per germline, CDR1 LNHDA and CDR2 SQIVND (reference sequence). This CDR3 has 14 residues. Assay: immunoSEQ multiplex PCR; the TCRdb copy retains only in-frame clones and omits some. The table includes under 75,000 clones, 73% detected once. This clone appeared a few times. This receptor was obtained from a man aged 55 to 69 with acute or convalescent COVID-19. This sequence joins TRBV19 and TRBJ1-2; TRBD1 matches 9 bases. The source material was peripheral blood. This chain's CDR3 is CASSNWDRDYGYTF. As DNA, the CDR3 is TGTGCCAGTAGTAACTGGGACAGGGACTATGGCTACACCTTC.